This T cell receptor beta chain was identified during a study of cytomegalovirus exposure and HLA in healthy donors. There are a few counts of this clone. Its specificity is unknown. 13 Jbeta primers and 60 Vbeta primers were used for the PCR. TCRdb keeps only in-frame clones here, not all; method: immunoSEQ multiplex PCR. The sample records roughly 190,000 clones, approximately 80% being singletons. Overall study results and limits: A later analysis revealed that TCR association rates differed between HLA loci, peaking at DRB1 and bottoming out at HLA-C. A later analysis found common viral pathogens apparently linked to several of the most significant clusters. A later analysis linked around 15,000 TCR beta sequences to HLA alleles at 0.05 false discovery rate. As immune exposure information, only CMV serostatus was available.

The sample comprised PBMCs. The source of this sequence is a woman aged 25 to 39 in good health and CMV-seropositive.

This CDR3 is CASSIRQGASGKLFF. In DNA, the CDR3 is TGTGCCAGCAGCATAAGACAGGGGGCTTCTGGAAAACTGTTTTTT. The chain couples TRBV9 to TRBJ1-4; 10 bases align to TRBD1. Germline lookup yields CDR1 SGDLS and CDR2 YYNGEE. The V and J ends lost 4 bases and 10 bases, in that order; junction bases with no gene match: 10. This CDR3 comprises 15 residues. The entire variable domain, with the rest obtained from reference TRBV9 and TRBJ1-4, is as follows: DSGVTQTPKHLITATGQRVTLRCSPRSGDLSVYWYQQSLDQGLQFLIQYYNGEERAKGNILERFSAQQFPDLHSELNLSSLELGDSALYFCASSIRQGASGKLFFGSGTQLSVL.